This is a list of T cell receptor beta chains from one sample in a study of CD8 T cells in ankylosing spondylitis. TCRdb processed the 5' RACE reads anew with MiXCR; each CDR3 protein has one entry. The sample consists of a few hundred thousand distinct CDR3 sequences, about 16% of them appearing once. Sequencing was done on a sample of blood, either unsorted or a sorted T cell fraction (not recorded which). Every receptor here comes from a male donor with ankylosing spondylitis. The CDR3 runs from the conserved cysteine through the conserved F or W. A D gene is named only where the DNA matches it firmly. The listing skips clone size in some rows; elsewhere it reads once, few, many or a size class.

V	D	size	J	DNA	CDR3
TRBV5-8	-	many	TRBJ2-3	TGTGCCAGCGTCACAGATACGCAGTATTTT	CASVTDTQYF
TRBV10-3	TRBD2	-	TRBJ2-1	TGTGCCATCAGGGACCTTAGCGGGGGAGACTACAATGAGCAGTTCTTC	CAIRDLSGGDYNEQFF
TRBV6-5	-	-	TRBJ2-7	TGTGCCAGCAGTTACTCGATGGACAGCACCTACGAGCAGTACTTC	CASSYSMDSTYEQYF
TRBV7-9	-	few	TRBJ1-1	TGTGCCAGCAGCTTAGCGCCGACGGATAGTGAAGCTTTCTTT	CASSLAPTDSEAFF
TRBV6-5	-	few	TRBJ2-3	TGTGCCAGCAGTTACTCGCAGGGCGTGTCAGATACGCAGTATTTT	CASSYSQGVSDTQYF
TRBV27	TRBD1	-	TRBJ2-2	TGTGCCAGCACCTTTTTCCTTCCGGGACAGGGGGACACCGGGGAGCTGTTTTTT	CASTFFLPGQGDTGELFF
TRBV2	-	-	TRBJ1-1	TGTGCCAGCAGTGAACGAGGGGACACTGAAGCTTTCTTT	CASSERGDTEAFF
TRBV30	TRBD1	few	TRBJ2-1	TGTGCCTGGTACTCAGGGGGCTCCTACAATGAGCAGTTCTTC	CAWYSGGSYNEQFF
TRBV4-2	-	once	TRBJ1-2	TGTGCCAGCAGCCAAGCCACAACAGAGAACTATGGCTACACCTTC	CASSQATTENYGYTF
TRBV7-9	-	-	TRBJ1-4	TGTGCCAGCAGCTTAAAAACCATAAATGAAAAACTGTTTTTT	CASSLKTINEKLFF
TRBV7-9	TRBD2	-	TRBJ2-1	TGTGCCAGCGACCCGGGACTAGGGGGAAATGAGCAGTTCTTC	CASDPGLGGNEQFF
TRBV10-3	TRBD1	-	TRBJ2-7	TGTGCCATCAGTGATCCGGGACAGAGCTCCTACGAGCAGTACTTC	CAISDPGQSSYEQYF
TRBV7-6	-	few	TRBJ2-7	TGTGCCAGCAGCTTAGCGGGAGGGGGGAACGAGCAGTACTTC	CASSLAGGGNEQYF
TRBV7-9	-	-	TRBJ2-1	TGTGCCAGCACCCTTGCAGGGGGGGTTCATGAGCAGTTCTTC	CASTLAGGVHEQFF
TRBV6-2/TRBV6-3	TRBD2	-	TRBJ2-1	TGTGCCAGCAGCGAAACTGCTAGCGGGAGTTGGAATGAGCAGTTCTTC	CASSETASGSWNEQFF
TRBV6-4	TRBD1	few	TRBJ1-5	TGTGCCAGCAGTGGACCCCGGGACAGAGATAGCAATCAGCCCCAGCATTTT	CASSGPRDRDSNQPQHF
TRBV12-3/TRBV12-4	-	few	TRBJ1-4	TGTGCCAGCAGTTTAATCCATAGTAATGAAAAACTGTTTTTT	CASSLIHSNEKLFF
TRBV25-1	-	-	TRBJ2-7	TGTGCCAGCGGCTCGGGGGTCCACGAGCAGTACTTC	CASGSGVHEQYF
TRBV6-1	TRBD1	-	TRBJ1-2	TGTGCCAGCTGGGACAGGGTTGTTTATGGCTACACCTTC	CASWDRVVYGYTF
TRBV5-6	TRBD2	few	TRBJ2-3	TGTGCCAGCAGCTTCGGGACTCAGCGGGAGACAGATACGCAGTATTTT	CASSFGTQRETDTQYF
TRBV9	-	-	TRBJ1-3	TGTGCCAGCAGCGTAGAGGGGGGTCTTCGGGGAAACACCATATATTTT	CASSVEGGLRGNTIYF
TRBV12-3/TRBV12-4	-	many	TRBJ1-2	TGTGCCAGCGTTGACGGGCTACTTTATGGCTACACCTTC	CASVDGLLYGYTF
TRBV10-3	-	few	TRBJ2-6	TGTGCCATCAGTGAGCCTCAGGACGGGGGCTCTGGGGCCAACGTCCTGACTTTC	CAISEPQDGGSGANVLTF
TRBV7-9	TRBD1	-	TRBJ1-1	TGTGCCAGCAGGACAGGGGCGATAAACACTGAAGCTTTCTTT	CASRTGAINTEAFF
TRBV12-3/TRBV12-4	-	many	TRBJ1-1	TGTGCCAGCACCCCGTGGGACCCTAGAGGTGAAGCTTTCTTT	CASTPWDPRGEAFF
TRBV28	-	few	TRBJ1-5	TGTGCCAGCAGTTTAACAGCAGGGTTAGGGCAGCCCCAGCATTTT	CASSLTAGLGQPQHF
TRBV7-2	TRBD1	few	TRBJ2-7	TGTGCCAGCAGCTTCGCAGGGGGCTCCTACGAGCAGTACTTC	CASSFAGGSYEQYF
TRBV4-3	TRBD2	-	TRBJ2-1	TGCGCCAGCAGCCAAGATAGGGCTAGCGGAAACAATGAGCAGTTCTTC	CASSQDRASGNNEQFF
TRBV4-1	-	-	TRBJ2-5	TGCGCCAGCAGCCAAGGGATGGCTAGCGACCAAGAGACCCAGTACTTC	CASSQGMASDQETQYF
TRBV15	-	-	TRBJ1-3	TGTGCCACCAGCAGAGATAGGAGCTCTGGAAACACCATATATTTT	CATSRDRSSGNTIYF
TRBV5-1	-	-	TRBJ2-4	TGCGCCAGCAGCTTGGATTGGGGGGCAGCCAAAAACATTCAGTACTTC	CASSLDWGAAKNIQYF
TRBV12-3/TRBV12-4	TRBD1	few	TRBJ2-1	TGTGCCAGCAGTCCGGGACAGCAATACAATGAGCAGTTCTTC	CASSPGQQYNEQFF